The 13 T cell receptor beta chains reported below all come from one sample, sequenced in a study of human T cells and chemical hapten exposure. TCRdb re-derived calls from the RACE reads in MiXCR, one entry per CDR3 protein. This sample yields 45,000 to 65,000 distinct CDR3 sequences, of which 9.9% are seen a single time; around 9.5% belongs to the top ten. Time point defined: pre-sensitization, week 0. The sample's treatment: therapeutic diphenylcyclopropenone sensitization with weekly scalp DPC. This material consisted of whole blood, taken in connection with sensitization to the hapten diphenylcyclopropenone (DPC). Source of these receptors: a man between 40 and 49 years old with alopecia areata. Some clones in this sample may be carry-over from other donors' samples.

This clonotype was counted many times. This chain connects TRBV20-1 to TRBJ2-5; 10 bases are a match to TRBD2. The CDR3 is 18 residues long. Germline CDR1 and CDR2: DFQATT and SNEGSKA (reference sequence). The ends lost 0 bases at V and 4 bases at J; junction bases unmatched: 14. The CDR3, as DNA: TGCAGTGCTAGAGATCGAAGCGGGAGGGCCAAGGTGGGAGAGACCCAGTACTTC. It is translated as CSARDRSGRAKVGETQYF.

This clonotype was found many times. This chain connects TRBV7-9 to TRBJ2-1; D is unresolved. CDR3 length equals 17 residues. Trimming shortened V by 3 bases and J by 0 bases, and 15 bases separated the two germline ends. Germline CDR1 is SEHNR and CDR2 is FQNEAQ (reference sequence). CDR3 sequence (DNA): TGTGCCAGCAGCTTCCCAGAGGCAGCCCGCTCCTACAATGAGCAGTTCTTC. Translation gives CASSFPEAARSYNEQFF.

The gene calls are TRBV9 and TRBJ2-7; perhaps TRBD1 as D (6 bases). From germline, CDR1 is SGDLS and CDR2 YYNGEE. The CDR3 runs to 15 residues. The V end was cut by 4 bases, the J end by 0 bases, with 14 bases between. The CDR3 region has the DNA TGTGCCAGCAGCTCAACCGGGACACTCTCCTACGAGCAGTACTTC. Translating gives CASSSTGTLSYEQYF.

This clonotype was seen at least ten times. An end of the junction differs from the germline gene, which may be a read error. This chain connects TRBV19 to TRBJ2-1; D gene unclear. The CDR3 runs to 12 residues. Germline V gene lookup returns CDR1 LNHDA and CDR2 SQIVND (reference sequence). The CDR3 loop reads CASSPDARGLVF. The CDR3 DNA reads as TGTGCCAGTAGTCCAGACGCCCGAGGTTTGGTCTTC.

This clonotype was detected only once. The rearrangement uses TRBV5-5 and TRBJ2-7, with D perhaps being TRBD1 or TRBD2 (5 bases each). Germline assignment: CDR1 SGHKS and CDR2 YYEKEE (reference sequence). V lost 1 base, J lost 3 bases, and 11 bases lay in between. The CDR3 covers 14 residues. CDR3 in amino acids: CASSLWDGLYEQYF. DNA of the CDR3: TGTGCCAGCAGCTTGTGGGACGGACTCTACGAGCAGTACTTC.

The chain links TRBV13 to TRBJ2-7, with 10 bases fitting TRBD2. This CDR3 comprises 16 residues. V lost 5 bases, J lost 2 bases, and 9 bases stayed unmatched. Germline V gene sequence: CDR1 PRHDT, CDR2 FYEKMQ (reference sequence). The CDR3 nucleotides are TGTGCCAGCAGCGGACGGACTAGCGGCACTCCCTACGAGCAGTACTTC. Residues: CASSGRTSGTPYEQYF. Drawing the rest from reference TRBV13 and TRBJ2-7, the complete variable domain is AAGVIQSPRHLIKEKRETATLKCYPIPRHDTVYWYQQGPGQDPQFLISFYEKMQSDKGSIPDRFSAQQFSDYHSELNMSSLELGDSALYFCASSGRTSGTPYEQYFGPGTRLTVT.

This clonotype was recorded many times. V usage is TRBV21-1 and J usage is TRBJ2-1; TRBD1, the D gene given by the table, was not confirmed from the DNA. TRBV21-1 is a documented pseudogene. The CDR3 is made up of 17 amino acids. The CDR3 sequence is CASSKDPGTGAYNEQFF. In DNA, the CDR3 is TGTGCCAGCAGCAAAGACCCCGGGACAGGGGCCTACAATGAGCAGTTCTTC.

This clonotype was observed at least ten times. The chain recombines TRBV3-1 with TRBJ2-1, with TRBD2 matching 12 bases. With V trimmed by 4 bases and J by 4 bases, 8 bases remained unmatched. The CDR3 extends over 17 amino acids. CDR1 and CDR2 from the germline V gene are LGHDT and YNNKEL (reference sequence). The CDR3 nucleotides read TGTGCCAGCAGCCCTACTTCCGGGACTAGCGGGTACAATGAGCAGTTCTTC. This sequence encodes CASSPTSGTSGYNEQFF.

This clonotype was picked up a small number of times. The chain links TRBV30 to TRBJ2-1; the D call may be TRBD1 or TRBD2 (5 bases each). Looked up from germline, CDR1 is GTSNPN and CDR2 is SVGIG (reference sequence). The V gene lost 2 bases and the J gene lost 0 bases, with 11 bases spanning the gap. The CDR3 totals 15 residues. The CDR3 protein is CAWSQGTPSYNEQFF. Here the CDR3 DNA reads TGTGCCTGGAGTCAAGGGACCCCCTCCTACAATGAGCAGTTCTTC.

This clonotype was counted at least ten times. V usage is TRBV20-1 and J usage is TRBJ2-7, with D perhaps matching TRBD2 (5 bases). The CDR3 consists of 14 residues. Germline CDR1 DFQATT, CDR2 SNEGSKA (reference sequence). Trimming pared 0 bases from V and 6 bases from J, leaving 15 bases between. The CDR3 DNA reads TGCAGTGCTAGAGAGATTAGGGAGTTGGGCGAGCAGTACTTC. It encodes CSAREIRELGEQYF.

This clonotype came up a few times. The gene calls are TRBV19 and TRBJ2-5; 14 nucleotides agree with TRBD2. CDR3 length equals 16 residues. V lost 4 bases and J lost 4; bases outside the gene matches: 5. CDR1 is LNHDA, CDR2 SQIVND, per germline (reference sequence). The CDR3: CASSNNGLAGGETQYF. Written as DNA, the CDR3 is TGTGCCAGTAGTAACAACGGACTAGCGGGAGGAGAGACCCAGTACTTC.

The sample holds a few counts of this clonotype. The CDR3 here is CASSLTRAQPQHF. The CDR3 DNA is TGTGCCAGCAGCCTGACGAGGGCTCAGCCCCAGCATTTT. V usage is TRBV13 and J usage is TRBJ1-5, with unresolved D. From germline, CDR1 is PRHDT and CDR2 FYEKMQ (reference sequence). V dropped 5 bases and J dropped 6 bases, with 11 bases sitting between them. This CDR3 contains 13 residues.

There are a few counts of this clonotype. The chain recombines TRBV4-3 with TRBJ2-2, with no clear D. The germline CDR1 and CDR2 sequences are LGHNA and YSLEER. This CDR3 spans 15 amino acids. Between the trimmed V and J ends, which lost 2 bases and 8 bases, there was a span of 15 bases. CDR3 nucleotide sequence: TGCGCCAGCAGCCAACCGTCCCTCGAGGCGGGGGAGCTGTTTTTT. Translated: CASSQPSLEAGELFF.